The clone carrying this TCR beta chain appeared a few times. Its antigen is not identified. Germline assignment: CDR1 SGHKS and CDR2 YYEKEE (reference sequence). CDR3 length equals 16 residues. Trimming took 4 bases from V and 4 from J; bases not matched to a gene: 3. The TCR beta cDNA libraries contained unique molecular identifiers. Researchers reported approximately 500,000 cDNA molecules coming from 1 to 10 million T cells. TCRdb recomputed calls from the PCR reads with MiXCR, one row per CDR3 protein. The table records 350,000 to 450,000 distinct CDR3 sequences, roughly 36% of them present only once. This specimen belongs to a study of post-analysis software for immune sequencing data. Study summary: Disease courses included relapsing-remitting, secondary progressive and progressive-relapsing multiple sclerosis. Whole-study results and caveats: A handful of TRBV segments were significantly more frequent in patients than in controls. TRBV5-6, TRBV5-1 and TRBV20-1 were among these segments. Controls showed significantly higher normalized Chao1 diversity than did multiple sclerosis patients. Pronounced co-clustering by F measure was evident among identically batched samples.

Sequenced: blood. The chain combines TRBV5-5 with TRBJ2-3, with 16 nucleotides matching TRBD2. The sequence was collected from a girl under 18 with multiple sclerosis. CDR3 region: CASSPGLAGGSDTQYF. The CDR3 coding sequence is TGTGCCAGCAGCCCGGGACTAGCGGGGGGGTCAGATACGCAGTATTTT. Full variable domain (rest looked up from reference TRBV5-5 and TRBJ2-3): DAGVTQSPTHLIKTRGQQVTLRCSPISGHKSVSWYQQVLGQGPQFIFQYYEKEERGRGNFPDRFSARQFPNYSSELNVNALLLGDSALYLCASSPGLAGGSDTQYFGPGTRLTVL.